This T cell receptor (beta chain) appears in the sequencing data of a study of beta chain features in type 1 diabetes. Unmatched junction bases numbered 3, after V lost 6 bases and J lost 0 bases. There are 14 residues in the CDR3. The germline gives CDR1 MNHEY, CDR2 SVGAGI. Expressed TCRB transcripts were sequenced, since all the RNA that had been isolated was reverse transcribed. About 3.57 million reads, on average, came from each naive, central memory and regulatory T cell sample. Assay: immunoSEQ multiplex PCR; the TCRdb copy retains only in-frame clones and omits some. The sample includes a few hundred thousand clones, 14% of them seen just once.

The sequenced sample was central memory CD4+ T cells from blood. The rearrangement links TRBV6-5 to TRBJ1-2, with 8 bases that match TRBD1. The source is a man aged 25-40 years in good health. The CDR3 DNA reads as TGTGCCAGCAGCGCAGGGGGCACTAACTATGGCTACACCTTC. Amino acids: CASSAGGTNYGYTF.